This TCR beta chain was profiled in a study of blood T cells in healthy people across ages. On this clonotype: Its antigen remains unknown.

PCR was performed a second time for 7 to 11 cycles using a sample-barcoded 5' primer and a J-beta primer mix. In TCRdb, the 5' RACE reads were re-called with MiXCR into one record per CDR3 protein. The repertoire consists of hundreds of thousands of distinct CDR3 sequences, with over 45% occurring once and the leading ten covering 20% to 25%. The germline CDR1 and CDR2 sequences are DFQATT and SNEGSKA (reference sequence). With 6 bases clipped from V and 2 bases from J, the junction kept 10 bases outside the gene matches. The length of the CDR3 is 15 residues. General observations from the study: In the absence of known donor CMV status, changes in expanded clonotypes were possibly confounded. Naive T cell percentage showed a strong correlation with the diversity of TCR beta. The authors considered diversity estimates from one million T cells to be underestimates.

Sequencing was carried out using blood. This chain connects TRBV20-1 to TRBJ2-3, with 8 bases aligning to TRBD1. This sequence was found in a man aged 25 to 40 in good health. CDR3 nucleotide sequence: TGCAGTGCCGAGCTAGACAGGGGACACACAGATACGCAGTATTTT. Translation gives CSAELDRGHTDTQYF.